These 30 T cell receptor beta chains share one sample of origin, sequenced in a study of T-cell reconstitution after alpha-beta-depleted transplantation in children. The library targeted TCRbeta and was prepared with unique molecular identifiers. A single record per CDR3 protein comes from TCRdb applying MiXCR to the PCR reads. The repertoire has roughly 490,000 distinct CDR3 sequences, roughly 11% of them found once; the top ten carry 12% to 15%. The specimen comprised PBMCs, mostly from graft donor cells, sampled 180 days after TCRalphabeta/CD19-depleted stem cell transplant. These receptor sequences come from a female patient between 2 and 15 years old who had a stem cell transplant for aplastic anemia, so the T cells may come from the graft donor.

There are a few counts of this clonotype. The chain couples TRBV29-1 to TRBJ1-1; maybe TRBD1 (5 bases). The germline V gene encodes CDR1 SQVTM and CDR2 ANQGSEA. The CDR3 runs to 14 residues. V lost 3 bases to trimming and J lost 3 bases, with 14 bases between them. The CDR3 loop is CSVDREGGDTEAFF. CDR3 in DNA: TGCAGCGTTGATAGGGAGGGAGGGGACACTGAAGCTTTCTTT.

V and J are TRBV20-1 and TRBJ2-5; 9 nucleotides line up with TRBD2. Germline CDR1 is DFQATT and CDR2 is SNEGSKA (reference sequence). Trimming at V came to 2 bases and at J to 2 bases, leaving 0 bases not matched to a gene. CDR3 length: 13 residues. CDR3 DNA: TGCAGTGCTAGACTAGCGGGGCAAGAGACCCAGTACTTC. It yields the protein CSARLAGQETQYF.

This clonotype was recorded many times. The CDR3 does not end in the conserved phenylalanine or tryptophan, so this is likely a read error. It is unclear where the CDR3 begins or ends on the DNA, so no DNA is shown, and the CDR3 is as TCRdb lists it. This chain links TRBV12-3 or TRBV12-4 with TRBJ2-7; TRBD1, the table's D call, was not compared with the DNA. With termini counted, the CDR3 has 10 amino acids. The CDR3 region is CASSLPGTGS.

This clonotype was counted a few times. The chain employs TRBV29-1 and TRBJ1-2, with 7 bases fitting TRBD1. V was clipped by 5 bases and J by 1 base; unmatched bases: 19. The CDR3 is 18 amino acids. Germline CDR1 reads SQVTM; CDR2 reads ANQGSEA. CDR3: CSVPQRLGRGEDNYGYTF. The CDR3 DNA is TGCAGCGTTCCCCAAAGACTAGGCAGGGGGGAGGATAACTATGGCTACACCTTC.

This clonotype was observed a handful of times. This chain joins TRBV6-2 or TRBV6-3 and TRBJ1-4; D is ambiguous. This CDR3 comprises 16 residues. V lost 5 bases and J 0 bases, leaving 13 bases between the germline ends. The germline V gene encodes CDR1 MNHEY and CDR2 SVGEGT. DNA of the CDR3: TGTGCCAGCAGTCCGACCTCACCTGCAACTAATGAAAAACTGTTTTTT. This translates into CASSPTSPATNEKLFF.

There are a few counts of this clonotype. V is TRBV7-2 and J is TRBJ2-1, with no clear D. The V gene's germline CDR1 is SGHTA and CDR2 FQGNSA. There are 12 residues in the CDR3. The V end lost 0 bases, the J end lost 6 bases, and 3 bases lay between the germline ends. The CDR3 protein is CASSLAVNEQFF. CDR3 DNA sequence: TGTGCCAGCAGCTTAGCGGTCAATGAGCAGTTCTTC.

CDR3 coding DNA: TGCAGGCCACGGGGACAGAGACACGAGCAGTACGTC. It translates to CRPRGQRHEQYV. The chain uses TRBV20-1 and TRBJ2-7, with 7 bases that match TRBD1. In germline, CDR1 is DFQATT, CDR2 SNEGSKA (reference sequence). CDR3 length: 12 residues.

This chain joins TRBV6-1 and TRBJ2-7; D remains unclear. The germline CDR1 and CDR2 sequences are MNHNS and SASEGT. V lost 5 bases to trimming and J lost 4 bases, with 15 bases between them. The CDR3 covers 14 residues. The CDR3 loop reads CASSSGNGFYEQYF. The DNA for the CDR3 is TGTGCCAGCAGTAGTGGTAACGGGTTTTACGAGCAGTACTTC.

This clonotype was seen a few times. J is TRBJ2-1 and V is TRBV18, with 7 bases identical to TRBD1. The CDR3 loop spans 17 amino acids. The germline gives CDR1 KGHSH, CDR2 LQKENI. The trim removed 6 bases at V and 7 bases at J, leaving 18 bases unmatched. In DNA, the CDR3 is TGTGCCAGCTCCTCCTATCTCGAGGACAGGATGGAAAATGAGCAGTTCTTC. It is translated as CASSSYLEDRMENEQFF. Based on the CDR3 plus reference TRBV18 and TRBJ2-1, the full variable domain is NAGVMQNPRHLVRRRGQEARLRCSPMKGHSHVYWYRQLPEEGLKFMVYLQKENIIDESGMPKERFSAEFPKEGPSILRIQQVVRGDSAAYFCASSSYLEDRMENEQFFGPGTRLTVL.

Turning to this clonotype: A much larger clone sits a single nucleotide away, making a read error possible. The gene calls are TRBV12-3 or TRBV12-4 and TRBJ2-2; 8 bases are a match to TRBD1. This CDR3 spans 19 amino acids. The CDR3 reads CTSSPTRTGPTLNTGELFF. The CDR3 DNA reads TGTACCAGCAGTCCAACGAGGACAGGGCCCACTTTGAACACCGGGGAGCTGTTTTTT.

The chain links TRBV5-1 to TRBJ1-2, with D possibly being TRBD1 (5 bases). The CDR3 runs 14 residues. Trimming shortened V by 4 bases and J by 6 bases, and 16 bases separated the two germline ends. Germline V lookup: CDR1 SGHRS, CDR2 YFSETQ. This chain's CDR3 is CASSPGRPQNGYTF. The CDR3 region has the DNA TGCGCCAGCAGCCCAGGGCGGCCTCAAAATGGCTACACCTTC.

This clonotype appeared a few times. The genes are TRBV28 and TRBJ2-7, with TRBD2 matching over 11 bases. Trimming removed 5 bases from V and 1 base from J; junction bases left unmatched: 10. The germline CDR1 and CDR2 sequences are MDHEN and SYDVKM. The CDR3 extends over 17 amino acids. CDR3 residues: CASSPHTSGRGSYEQYV. In DNA form, the CDR3 reads TGTGCCAGCAGTCCACACACTAGCGGGAGAGGGTCCTACGAGCAGTACGTC.

This clonotype occurred a few times. As DNA, the CDR3 is TGTGCCACCAGCAGACTCGGACTAGCGGGAAATGAGCAGTTCTTC. Amino acids: CATSRLGLAGNEQFF. This chain links TRBV15 with TRBJ2-1; 12 nucleotides match TRBD2. The germline CDR1 and CDR2 sequences are LNHNV and YYDKDF (reference sequence). The CDR3 consists of 15 residues. J was trimmed by 7 bases and V by 2 bases; bases with no gene match: 3.

This clonotype has a handful of counts. The genes are TRBV12-3 or TRBV12-4 and TRBJ2-7, with D perhaps being TRBD1 or TRBD2 (6 bases each). The length of the CDR3 is 14 residues. Deletions cut 4 bases from V and 4 bases from J, with 14 bases between. The CDR3, as DNA: TGTGCCAGCAGTTCGGCCACAGGGAGGTACGAGCAGTACTTC. Translated: CASSSATGRYEQYF.

CDR3 residues: CASRSGTPGVEQYF. CDR3 nucleotide sequence: TGTGCCAGCAGGAGCGGGACCCCCGGAGTCGAGCAGTACTTC. The V call is TRBV28, the J call TRBJ2-7, with 7 nucleotides matching TRBD2. This CDR3 contains 14 residues. J lost 6 bases, V lost 6 bases, and 11 bases had no gene match. CDR1 MDHEN and CDR2 SYDVKM come from the germline V gene.

The table lists this clonotype with a few counts. The V and J genes are TRBV5-1 and TRBJ2-5, with no clear D. The CDR3 is made up of 13 amino acids. The V end was cut by 0 bases, the J end by 10 bases, with 13 bases between. Germline CDR1 reads SGHRS; CDR2 reads YFSETQ. CDR3 bases: TGCGCCAGCAGCTTGGACCCGGAAGGAAGCCAGTACTTC. It yields the protein CASSLDPEGSQYF. The entire variable domain, with the rest obtained from reference TRBV5-1 and TRBJ2-5, is as follows: KAGVTQTPRYLIKTRGQQVTLSCSPISGHRSVSWYQQTPGQGLQFLFEYFSETQRNKGNFPGRFSGRQFSNSRSEMNVSTLELGDSALYLCASSLDPEGSQYFGPGTRLLVL.

This rearrangement joins TRBV6-2 or TRBV6-3 to TRBJ2-6; D call uncertain. This CDR3 region has 17 residues. Germline V gene data show CDR1 as MNHEY and CDR2 as SVGEGT. V was trimmed by 2 bases and J by 1 base, leaving 12 bases between them. The CDR3 DNA is TGTGCCAGCAGTTACCCAGACAATTTATCTGGGGCCAACGTCCTGACTTTC. It encodes CASSYPDNLSGANVLTF.

The table lists this clonotype with a few counts. The V gene is TRBV5-1, the J gene TRBJ2-3; TRBD1 or TRBD2 may be the D gene (5 bases each). This CDR3 is 15 amino acids long. V dropped 4 bases and J dropped 2 bases, with 14 bases sitting between them. Germline V gene sequence: CDR1 SGHRS, CDR2 YFSETQ. In DNA, the CDR3 is TGCGCCAGCAGCCCGACACCGGGGACCACAGATACGCAGTATTTT. It translates to CASSPTPGTTDTQYF.

The rearrangement links TRBV6-6 to TRBJ1-1; D is undetermined. The germline gives CDR1 MNHNY, CDR2 SVGAGI (reference sequence). There are 12 residues in the CDR3. V lost 6 bases and J 2 bases, leaving 7 bases between the germline ends. CDR3 sequence reads: CASRISNTEAFF. The CDR3 DNA sequence: TGTGCCAGCAGGATCTCAAACACTGAAGCTTTCTTT.

The chain links TRBV20-1 to TRBJ2-1; TRBD2 matches at 12 bases. J was trimmed by 8 bases and V by 3 bases; bases with no gene match: 2. In germline, CDR1 is DFQATT, CDR2 SNEGSKA (reference sequence). There are 13 residues in the CDR3. CDR3 loop: CSASLAGGHEQFF. The CDR3 nucleotides read TGCAGTGCTAGTCTAGCGGGAGGGCATGAGCAGTTCTTC.

The table lists this clonotype with a few counts. The chain combines TRBV5-5 with TRBJ2-7; D call uncertain. CDR1 is SGHKS and CDR2 is YYEKEE in the germline V gene (reference sequence). Trimming removed 5 bases from V and 6 bases from J, with 12 bases in between. The CDR3 loop spans 12 amino acids. The CDR3 here is CASRKAYCEQYV. The CDR3 bases are TGTGCCAGCAGGAAAGCCTATTGCGAGCAGTACGTC.

The table lists this clonotype with a few counts. The chain couples TRBV7-9 to TRBJ1-4, with 7 bases that match TRBD1. The junction had 1 base not matched to a gene; V was cut back by 0 bases and J by 0 bases. Germline loops: CDR1 SEHNR, CDR2 FQNEAQ (reference sequence). This CDR3 region has 16 residues. The chain's CDR3 is CASSLAQGATNEKLFF. For the CDR3, the DNA is TGTGCCAGCAGCTTAGCCCAGGGGGCAACTAATGAAAAACTGTTTTTT.

This clonotype was seen more than once but under ten times. The chain joins TRBV7-9 to TRBJ2-7, with D uncertain. Germline V gene data show CDR1 as SEHNR and CDR2 as FQNEAQ (reference sequence). This CDR3 is 13 amino acids long. With 0 bases removed from V and 7 bases from J, the gap between germline ends came to 10 bases. DNA of the CDR3: TGTGCCAGCAGCTTAGCCCTCCCAGGAGAGCAGTACGTC. This codes for CASSLALPGEQYV.

V and J are TRBV12-3 or TRBV12-4 and TRBJ2-1, with TRBD2 matching over 10 bases. The CDR3 has 22 residues. V was pared by 2 bases and J by 0 bases, with 19 bases of the junction left unmatched. The CDR3 loop reads CASSLKRRGLAELWSSYNEQFF. In nucleotides, the CDR3 is TGTGCCAGCAGTTTAAAGAGGAGAGGACTAGCGGAGCTCTGGAGCTCCTACAATGAGCAGTTCTTC.

The CDR3: CATRDGRLGNTEAFF. The CDR3 region has the DNA TGTGCCACCCGGGACGGTCGGTTGGGGAACACTGAAGCTTTCTTT. The chain carries TRBV28 and TRBJ1-1, with a tentative D call TRBD1 (5 bases). Trimming took off 10 bases at V and 1 base at J, with 19 bases between the two ends. This CDR3 spans 15 amino acids. Germline V lookup: CDR1 MDHEN, CDR2 SYDVKM.

The rearrangement links TRBV7-9 to TRBJ2-1, with TRBD2 identical over 8 bases. This CDR3 region has 17 residues. The germline CDR1 and CDR2 sequences are SEHNR and FQNEAQ (reference sequence). Unmatched junction bases numbered 12, after V lost 5 bases and J lost 3 bases. For the CDR3, the DNA is TGTGCCAGCAGCGTCCGAGGTAAAGCGGGAGACTACAATGAGCAGTTCTTC. The encoded protein is CASSVRGKAGDYNEQFF.

The J gene is TRBJ2-7, the V gene TRBV5-6; a possible D gene is TRBD1 (5 bases). V was trimmed by 0 bases and J by 4 bases, leaving 11 bases between them. The CDR3 loop spans 14 amino acids. Germline V lookup: CDR1 SGHDT, CDR2 YYEEEE. Here the CDR3 reads CASSLETATYEQYV. The CDR3 bases are TGTGCCAGCAGCTTGGAGACAGCGACTTACGAGCAGTACGTC.

A single count supports this clonotype. This rearrangement joins TRBV9 to TRBJ1-2, with a tentative D call TRBD1 (5 bases). Germline V lookup: CDR1 SGDLS, CDR2 YYNGEE. With 3 bases removed from V and 5 bases from J, the gap between germline ends came to 17 bases. The CDR3 spans 15 residues. CDR3 bases: TGTGCCAGCAGCGCCCGGGGCCTTTTTGGGTATGGCTACACCTTC. Protein: CASSARGLFGYGYTF.

V is TRBV4-1 and J is TRBJ1-4; D is possibly TRBD1 (5 bases). This CDR3 has 15 amino acids. Germline V gene data show CDR1 as MGHRA and CDR2 as YSYEKL. V was pared by 0 bases and J by 4 bases, with 9 bases between. The CDR3 DNA is TGCGCCAGCAGCCAAGATCCCAGGGATAATGAAAAACTGTTTTTT. Amino acid sequence: CASSQDPRDNEKLFF.

This clonotype turned up a few times. The rearrangement links TRBV28 to TRBJ2-3, with TRBD2 identical over 8 bases. The CDR3 has 17 residues. The germline V gene has CDR1 MDHEN and CDR2 SYDVKM. V gave up 4 bases and J gave up 8 bases; unmatched junction bases: 17. The CDR3 bases are TGTGCCAGCAGTTGGGGGGCGGTAGCGGGACCACGGGGTACGCAGTATTTT. Translation: CASSWGAVAGPRGTQYF.